The TCR beta chain described here comes from a study of blood T cell repertoires in COVID-19. Study context: COVID-19 samples collected from the United States, Italy and Spain covered acute and convalescent phases.

TCRdb's copy holds only in-frame clones and misses some; the assay was immunoSEQ multiplex PCR. The sample includes about 130,000 clones, 90% of them seen just once. Enrolled during active infection, Seattle patients were then followed longitudinally. The CDR3 is made up of 15 amino acids. V lost 6 bases and J 4 bases, leaving 15 bases between the germline ends. The germline V gene has CDR1 MDHEN and CDR2 SYDVKM. This TCR derives from a man between 60 and 75 years old with COVID-19, enrolled during active disease. The source material was peripheral blood. V usage is TRBV28 and J usage is TRBJ1-4, with D tentatively TRBD1 (5 bases). CDR3 DNA: TGTGCCAGCAGGTCCTCTACAGGTCTTAATGAAAAACTGTTTTTT. Its protein product is CASRSSTGLNEKLFF. The full variable domain, in which reference TRBV28 and TRBJ1-4 provide the parts outside the CDR3, is DVKVTQSSRYLVKRTGEKVFLECVQDMDHENMFWYRQDPGLGLRLIYFSYDVKMKEKGDIPEGYSVSREKKERFSLILESASTNQTSMYLCASRSSTGLNEKLFFGSGTQLSVL.